The 14 T cell receptor beta chains below come from one sample, sequenced in a study of T cells after yellow fever vaccination. From the 5' RACE reads, TCRdb called clonotypes with MiXCR, one entry per CDR3 protein. Counted here are 240,000 or so distinct CDR3 sequences, less than 9% occurring once; the ten biggest clones make up 0.65% to 0.9%. Sequenced here: CD4+ T cells sorted from PBMCs, sampled 15 days after the yellow fever booster vaccination. The receptors were gathered from a man aged 30 to 45 who received the YFV17D yellow fever vaccine.

This clonotype has at least ten counts. This sequence joins TRBV5-5 and TRBJ2-1; 7 bases map to TRBD2. Germline V gives CDR1 SGHKS, CDR2 YYEKEE (reference sequence). V lost 2 bases to trimming and J lost 0 bases; unmatched junction nucleotides: 5. The CDR3 contains 16 residues. The CDR3 protein is CASSFGGGSSYNEQFF. DNA of the CDR3: TGTGCCAGCAGCTTCGGTGGCGGGAGCTCCTACAATGAGCAGTTCTTC.

In this sample, this clonotype turned up a few times. The chain recombines TRBV12-3 or TRBV12-4 with TRBJ2-3; 8 nucleotides agree with TRBD1. The CDR3 loop spans 14 amino acids. After removal of 3 bases from V and 4 bases from J, the junction contained 3 bases not matched to a gene. CDR3 nucleotides: TGTGCCAGCAGTTTCGGGACAGGAGCAGATACGCAGTATTTT. This codes for CASSFGTGADTQYF.

The chain couples TRBV10-3 to TRBJ2-5; D is perhaps TRBD1 or TRBD2 (6 bases each). Looked up from germline, CDR1 is ENHRY and CDR2 is SYGVKD. This CDR3 spans 15 amino acids. Trimming left V 5 bases short and J 5 bases short, with 18 bases between. The CDR3 DNA reads as TGTGCCATCAGTCCCAAGGGGGGTCCGGTGGAGACCCAGTACTTC. Its translation: CAISPKGGPVETQYF.

The sample holds many counts of this clonotype. DNA for the CDR3: TGCGCCAGCAGCTTGGGCGGACAGTTATCTGAGCAGTACTTC. It codes for CASSLGGQLSEQYF. The chain recombines TRBV5-1 with TRBJ2-7; perhaps TRBD1 as D (6 bases). Germline V gives CDR1 SGHRS, CDR2 YFSETQ. Trimming took 0 bases from V and 7 from J, leaving 14 bases between them. The CDR3 totals 14 residues.

The rearrangement joins TRBV20-1 to TRBJ2-5; TRBD2 matches at 9 bases. The V gene end was trimmed by 2 bases and the J gene end by 1 base; junction bases not matched to a gene: 2. Per germline, CDR1 DFQATT and CDR2 SNEGSKA (reference sequence). This CDR3 has 14 amino acids. DNA of the CDR3: TGCAGTGCTAGAAGACTAGCGGTCCAAGAGACCCAGTACTTC. It yields the protein CSARRLAVQETQYF.

Many counts were recorded for this clonotype. The chain combines TRBV7-2 with TRBJ2-7, with 11 bases aligning to TRBD2. In germline, CDR1 is SGHTA, CDR2 FQGNSA. V dropped 6 bases and J dropped 5; count of bases not matched to a gene: 9. The CDR3 sequence is 15 residues long. CDR3 in DNA: TGTGCCAGCAGTACTGCACCGGGACTAGCGGACGAGCAGTACTTC. It specifies CASSTAPGLADEQYF. The variable domain in full, with the rest retrieved from reference TRBV7-2 and TRBJ2-7, is GAGVSQSPSNKVTEKGKDVELRCDPISGHTALYWYRQSLGQGLEFLIYFQGNSAPDKSGLPSDRFSAERTGGSVSTLTIQRTQQEDSAVYLCASSTAPGLADEQYFGPGTRLTVT.

This clonotype was detected ten times or more. The chain recombines TRBV18 with TRBJ1-1; weak D call: TRBD1 (5 bases). CDR1 and CDR2 from the germline V gene are KGHSH and LQKENI. This CDR3 spans 13 amino acids. Trimming took off 2 bases at V and 1 base at J, with 5 bases between the two ends. CDR3: CASSPGTNTEAFF. The CDR3 nucleotides read TGTGCCAGCTCACCAGGGACGAACACTGAAGCTTTCTTT.

This clonotype was observed a few times. The chain has TRBV7-9 and TRBJ2-7; D remains unclear. CDR1 and CDR2 (germline): SEHNR, FQNEAQ (reference sequence). Trimming took 4 bases from V and 0 from J, leaving 10 bases between them. This CDR3 region has 14 residues. The CDR3 protein is CASSSDRASYEQYF. The CDR3 DNA reads as TGTGCCAGCAGCTCGGACCGGGCCTCCTACGAGCAGTACTTC.

This clonotype was recorded many times. The rearrangement joins TRBV20-1 to TRBJ2-5, with a weak D call TRBD2 (5 bases). The CDR3 extends over 14 amino acids. The V and J ends lost 6 bases and 5 bases respectively, with 19 bases between them. In germline, CDR1 is DFQATT, CDR2 SNEGSKA (reference sequence). CDR3 sequence: CSAIEGTHGETQYF. Here the CDR3 DNA reads TGCAGTGCGATTGAGGGAACCCATGGCGAGACCCAGTACTTC.

This clonotype was seen repeatedly, ten times or more. CDR3 amino acids: CASSLEGEKYF. The CDR3 DNA reads as TGCGCCAGCAGCTTGGAAGGCGAGAAGTATTTT. The V gene is TRBV5-1, the J gene TRBJ2-3; D is unclear. Germline V gives CDR1 SGHRS, CDR2 YFSETQ. The CDR3 runs 11 residues. Deletions cut 0 bases from V and 13 bases from J, with 9 bases between.

This clonotype was found many times. The chain combines TRBV7-3 with TRBJ2-2; D call uncertain. The CDR3 spans 13 residues. Germline CDR1 SGHTA, CDR2 FQGTGA. Trimming pared 5 bases from V and 4 bases from J, leaving 8 bases between. The CDR3 bases are TGTGCCAGCAGCACGTTTGGCACCGGGGAGCTGTTTTTT. It translates to CASSTFGTGELFF.

This clonotype was observed a few times. The chain joins TRBV20-1 to TRBJ1-2; D gene unclear. Germline values: CDR1 DFQATT, CDR2 SNEGSKA (reference sequence). The V end was cut by 7 bases, the J end by 0 bases, with 9 bases between. This CDR3 is 12 amino acids long. CDR3 bases: TGCAGTGTTCAGCAGTCTAACTATGGCTACACCTTC. It specifies CSVQQSNYGYTF.

This chain joins TRBV3-1 and TRBJ2-7; 10 bases are a match to TRBD1. This CDR3 spans 15 amino acids. Germline assignment: CDR1 LGHDT and CDR2 YNNKEL (reference sequence). Trimming at V came to 8 bases and at J to 5 bases, leaving 12 bases not matched to a gene. CDR3 sequence: CASCYLRDRGDEQYF. The CDR3 region has the DNA TGTGCCAGCTGCTACCTTCGGGACAGGGGTGACGAGCAGTACTTC.

This clonotype was counted only a few times. The chain carries TRBV11-1 and TRBJ1-2; D remains unclear. In germline, CDR1 is SGHAT, CDR2 FQDESV (reference sequence). CDR3 length equals 12 residues. The V end lost 5 bases, the J end lost 8 bases, and 12 bases lay between the germline ends. The DNA of the CDR3 is TGTGCCAGCAGCCAAAGCCGCACCGGCTACACCTTC. As protein: CASSQSRTGYTF.